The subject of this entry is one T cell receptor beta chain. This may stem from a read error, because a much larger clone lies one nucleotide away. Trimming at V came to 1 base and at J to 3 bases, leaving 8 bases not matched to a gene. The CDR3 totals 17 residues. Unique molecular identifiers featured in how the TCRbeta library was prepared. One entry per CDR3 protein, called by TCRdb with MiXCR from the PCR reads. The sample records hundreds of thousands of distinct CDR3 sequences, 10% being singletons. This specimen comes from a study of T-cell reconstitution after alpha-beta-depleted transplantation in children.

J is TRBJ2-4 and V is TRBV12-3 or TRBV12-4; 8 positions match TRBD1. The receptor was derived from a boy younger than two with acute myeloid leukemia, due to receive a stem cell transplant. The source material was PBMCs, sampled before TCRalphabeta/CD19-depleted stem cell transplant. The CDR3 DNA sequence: TGTGCCAGCAGTTTAGGACAGGGGTACCTAGGCAAAAACATTCAGTACTTC. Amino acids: CASSLGQGYLGKNIQYF.